This is a list of T cell receptor beta chains from one sample in a study of CD8+ T cells in alopecia areata. Profiled with immunoSEQ multiplex PCR; TCRdb holds only in-frame clones, not every one. The sample includes approximately 24,000 clones, about 50% seen only once; the top ten take around 30%. The sample consisted of NKG2D-high CD8+ T cells sorted from blood. These receptors came from a human donor with alopecia areata. CDR3s include the opening cysteine and the closing phenylalanine or tryptophan. The D gene is left open where the match is weak. Rows give clone size only sometimes, using once, few, many, or a class for an expanded clone.

D	J	size	V	CDR3	DNA
-	TRBJ1-3	-	TRBV5-1	CASSLVGPLGNTIYF	TGCGCCAGCAGCTTGGTGGGCCCCTTAGGAAACACCATATATTTT
TRBD1	TRBJ2-2	-	TRBV5-1	CASSPRQGATGELFF	TGCGCCAGCAGCCCCCGGCAGGGGGCTACCGGGGAGCTGTTTTTT
TRBD1	TRBJ2-7	-	TRBV28	CASRWTGIYEQYF	TGTGCCAGCCGGTGGACAGGGATCTACGAGCAGTACTTC
-	TRBJ2-1	few	TRBV5-1	CASSLWSGEQFF	TGCGCCAGCAGCCTATGGAGCGGTGAGCAGTTCTTC
TRBD2	TRBJ2-1	few	TRBV5-6	CASRSGAGSYNEQFF	TGTGCCAGCAGGAGCGGGGCTGGCTCCTACAATGAGCAGTTCTTC
-	TRBJ1-1	few	TRBV6-4	CASSVGGDTEAFF	TGTGCCAGCAGTGTTGGAGGGGACACTGAAGCTTTCTTT
-	TRBJ2-7	medium-sized	TRBV4-1	CASSQDSVSSYEQYF	TGCGCCAGCAGCCAAGACTCTGTCAGCTCCTACGAGCAGTACTTC
TRBD1	TRBJ1-1	-	TRBV14	CASSPLGQGNTEAFF	TGTGCCAGCAGCCCCCTTGGACAGGGCAACACTGAAGCTTTCTTT
-	TRBJ2-3	-	TRBV19	CASIGDRGTDTQYF	TGTGCCAGTATTGGGGATAGGGGCACAGATACGCAGTATTTT
-	TRBJ2-3	-	TRBV20-1	CSARNSDLGYF	TGCAGTGCTAGAAACAGTGATTTGGGGTATTTT
TRBD1	TRBJ1-1	-	TRBV27	CASRTGVKNTEAFF	TGTGCCAGCAGGACAGGGGTGAAGAACACTGAAGCTTTCTTT
-	TRBJ1-1	-	TRBV6-5	CASSPWGLTEAFF	TGTGCCAGCAGTCCGTGGGGGCTCACTGAAGCTTTCTTT
-	TRBJ2-5	-	TRBV7-8	CASRRTVAYQETQYF	TGTGCCAGCAGGCGGACAGTAGCCTACCAAGAGACCCAGTACTTC
-	TRBJ2-5	-	TRBV5-1	CASSLLRFQETQYF	TGCGCCAGCAGCTTGTTGAGGTTCCAAGAGACCCAGTACTTC
TRBD2	TRBJ2-3	-	TRBV7-2	CASSLGGRPYTDTQYF	TGTGCCAGCAGCTTAGGCGGGAGGCCCTACACAGATACGCAGTATTTT
TRBD2	TRBJ2-3	-	TRBV9	CASSRGSTDTQYF	TGTGCCAGCAGTCGCGGGAGTACAGATACGCAGTATTTT
-	TRBJ2-1	few	TRBV5-5	CASSLGTGYSYNEQFF	TGTGCCAGCAGCTTGGGAACGGGATACTCCTACAATGAGCAGTTCTTC
TRBD2	TRBJ2-7	-	TRBV6-5	CASRWTSGTSYEQYF	TGTGCCAGCAGATGGACTAGCGGGACGTCCTACGAGCAGTACTTC
-	TRBJ2-5	few	TRBV27	CASSLFPGETQYF	TGTGCCAGCTCCCTTTTCCCCGGTGAGACCCAGTACTTC
-	TRBJ2-7	-	TRBV5-4	CASSLFRTSSYEQYF	TGTGCCAGCAGCTTGTTTAGGACAAGCTCCTACGAGCAGTACTTC
TRBD2	TRBJ2-7	-	TRBV28	CASSLFSLPTSGRYQQYF	TGTGCCAGCAGTTTATTTTCCCTCCCGACTAGCGGGAGGTACCAGCAGTACTTC
-	TRBJ2-7	-	TRBV14	CASSQVGTSRWIEQYF	TGTGCCAGCAGCCAAGTTGGGACGTCCAGGTGGATCGAGCAGTACTTC
TRBD2	TRBJ2-1	few	TRBV6-5	CASSYGTSWNEQFF	TGTGCCAGCAGTTACGGGACTAGCTGGAATGAGCAGTTCTTC